Given below is one T cell receptor (beta chain) in context. What it binds is not known. This CDR3 is built from 15 residues. Germline-derived CDR1 and CDR2 are MDHEN and SYDVKM. Via 5' RACE with UMI labels, TRB cDNA libraries were prepared. TCRdb re-analyzed the 5' RACE reads; it lists each CDR3 protein once, without DNA. The repertoire shows approximately 41,000 distinct CDR3 sequences; the top ten hold roughly 14%. This record belongs to a study of CXCR3-negative and CXCR3-positive naive CD8 T cells. Notes on the study in general: No difference in surface CD5 was seen between naive subsets, and TCR strength was inferred from TRB CDR3 properties.

The specimen sequenced was memory CD8+ T cells from blood. The rearrangement uses TRBV28 and TRBJ1-2. The TCR originated in a human donor in good health. Some clones in this sample may be carry-over from other donors' samples. The CDR3 loop reads CASSPPGYHNYGYTF.